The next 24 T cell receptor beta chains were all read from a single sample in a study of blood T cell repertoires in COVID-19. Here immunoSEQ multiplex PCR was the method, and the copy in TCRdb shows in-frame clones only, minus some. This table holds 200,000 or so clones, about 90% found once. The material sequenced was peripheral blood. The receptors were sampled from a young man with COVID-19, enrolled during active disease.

CDR3 sequence: CASSLTGLGPGVEQFF. CDR3 DNA sequence: TGTGCCAGCAGCTTAACGGGTCTTGGTCCGGGAGTTGAGCAGTTCTTC. The chain joins TRBV7-3 to TRBJ2-1, with a weak D call TRBD2 (6 bases). This CDR3 is 16 amino acids long. Per the germline V gene, CDR1 is SGHTA and CDR2 is FQGTGA. The V gene lost 0 bases and the J gene lost 9 bases, with 18 bases spanning the gap.

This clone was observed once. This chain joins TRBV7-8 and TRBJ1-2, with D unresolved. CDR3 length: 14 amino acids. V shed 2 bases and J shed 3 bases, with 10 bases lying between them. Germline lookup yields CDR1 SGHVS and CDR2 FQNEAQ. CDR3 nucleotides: TGTGCCAGCAGCTTAAAGGAGACGGACTATGGCTACACCTTC. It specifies CASSLKETDYGYTF.

The CDR3 nucleotides read TGTGCCAGCAGCCCAGTGTACAGGGTAAACACTGAAGCTTTCTTT. Translation gives CASSPVYRVNTEAFF. The V gene is TRBV9, the J gene TRBJ1-1; D possibly corresponds to TRBD1 (6 bases). V lost 4 bases to trimming and J lost 2 bases, with 15 bases between them. The CDR3 length is 15 residues. The germline V gene has CDR1 SGDLS and CDR2 YYNGEE.

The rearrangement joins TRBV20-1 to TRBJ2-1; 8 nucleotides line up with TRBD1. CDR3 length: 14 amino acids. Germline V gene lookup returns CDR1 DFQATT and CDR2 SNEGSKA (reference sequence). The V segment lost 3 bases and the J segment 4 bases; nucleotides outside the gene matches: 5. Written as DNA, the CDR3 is TGCAGTGCTAGTCTGCAGGGGGCTTACAATGAGCAGTTCTTC. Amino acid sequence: CSASLQGAYNEQFF.

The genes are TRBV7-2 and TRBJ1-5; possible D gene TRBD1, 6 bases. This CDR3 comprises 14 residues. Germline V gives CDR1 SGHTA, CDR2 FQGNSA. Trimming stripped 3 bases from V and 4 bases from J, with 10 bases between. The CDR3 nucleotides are TGTGCCAGCAGCTTTACGGACAGAAATCAGCCCCAGCATTTT. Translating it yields CASSFTDRNQPQHF. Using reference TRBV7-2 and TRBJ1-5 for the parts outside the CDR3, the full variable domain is GAGVSQSPSNKVTEKGKDVELRCDPISGHTALYWYRQSLGQGLEFLIYFQGNSAPDKSGLPSDRFSAERTGGSVSTLTIQRTQQEDSAVYLCASSFTDRNQPQHFGDGTRLSIL.

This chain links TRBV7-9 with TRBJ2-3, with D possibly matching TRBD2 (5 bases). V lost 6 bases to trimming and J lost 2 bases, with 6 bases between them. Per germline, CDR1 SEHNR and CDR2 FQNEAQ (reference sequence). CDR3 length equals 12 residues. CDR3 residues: CASREDTDTQYF. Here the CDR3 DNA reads TGTGCCAGCAGGGAGGACACAGATACGCAGTATTTT.

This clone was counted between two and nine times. For the CDR3, the DNA is TGTGCCAGCAGCTTGAACATCCACAGTGAAGCTTTCTTT. This sequence encodes CASSLNIHSEAFF. This chain connects TRBV5-6 to TRBJ1-1; D not resolved. The CDR3 loop spans 13 amino acids. Trimming stripped 1 base from V and 7 bases from J, with 11 bases between. Germline CDR1 is SGHDT and CDR2 is YYEEEE.

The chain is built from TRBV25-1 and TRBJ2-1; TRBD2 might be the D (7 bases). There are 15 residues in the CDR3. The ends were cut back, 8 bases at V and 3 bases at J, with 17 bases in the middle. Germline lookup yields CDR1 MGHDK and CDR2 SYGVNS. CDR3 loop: CASGGGPLNYNEQFF. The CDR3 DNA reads TGTGCCAGCGGGGGGGGGCCCCTTAACTACAATGAGCAGTTCTTC.

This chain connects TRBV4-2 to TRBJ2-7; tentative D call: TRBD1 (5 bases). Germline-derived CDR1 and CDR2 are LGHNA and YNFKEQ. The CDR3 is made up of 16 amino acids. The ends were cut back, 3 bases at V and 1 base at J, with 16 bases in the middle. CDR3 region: CASSQTTVQGSYEQYF. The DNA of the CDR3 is TGTGCCAGCAGCCAGACCACAGTTCAGGGATCCTACGAGCAGTACTTC.

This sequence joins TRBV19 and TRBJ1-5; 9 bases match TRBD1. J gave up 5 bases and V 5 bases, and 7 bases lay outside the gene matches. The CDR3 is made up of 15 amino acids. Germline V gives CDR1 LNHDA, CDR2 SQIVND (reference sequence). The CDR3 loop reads CASSPGQGFYQPQHF. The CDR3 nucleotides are TGTGCCAGTAGTCCGGGACAGGGTTTTTATCAGCCCCAGCATTTT.

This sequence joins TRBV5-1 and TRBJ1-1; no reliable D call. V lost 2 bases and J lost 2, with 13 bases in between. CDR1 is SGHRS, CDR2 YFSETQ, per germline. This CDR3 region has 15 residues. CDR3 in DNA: TGCGCCAGCAGCTTCGAGGAGGCACGCAACACTGAAGCTTTCTTT. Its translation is CASSFEEARNTEAFF.

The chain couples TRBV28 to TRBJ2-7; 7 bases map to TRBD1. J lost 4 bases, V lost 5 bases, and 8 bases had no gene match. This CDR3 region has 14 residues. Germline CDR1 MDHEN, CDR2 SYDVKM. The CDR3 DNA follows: TGTGCCAGCAGTACCCCGGGACAGAAATACGAGCAGTACTTC. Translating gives CASSTPGQKYEQYF.

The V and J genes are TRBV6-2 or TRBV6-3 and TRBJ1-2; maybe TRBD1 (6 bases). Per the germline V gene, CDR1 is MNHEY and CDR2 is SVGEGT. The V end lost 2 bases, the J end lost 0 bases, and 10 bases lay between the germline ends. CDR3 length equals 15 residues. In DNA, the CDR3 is TGTGCCAGCAGTTACGTCAGGGGAGCTAACTATGGCTACACCTTC. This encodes CASSYVRGANYGYTF.

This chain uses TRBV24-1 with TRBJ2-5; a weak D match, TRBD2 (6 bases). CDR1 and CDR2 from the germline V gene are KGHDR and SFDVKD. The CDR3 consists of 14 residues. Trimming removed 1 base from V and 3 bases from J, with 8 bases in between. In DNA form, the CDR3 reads TGTGCCACCAGTGATTTCTCGGGGGAAGAGACCCAGTACTTC. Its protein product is CATSDFSGEETQYF.

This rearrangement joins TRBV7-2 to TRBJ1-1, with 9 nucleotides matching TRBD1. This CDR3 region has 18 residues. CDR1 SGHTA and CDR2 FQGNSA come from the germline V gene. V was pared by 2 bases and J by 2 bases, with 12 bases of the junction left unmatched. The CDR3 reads CASSLLIVQGAGNTEAFF. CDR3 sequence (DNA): TGTGCCAGCAGCTTACTGATAGTACAGGGGGCTGGTAACACTGAAGCTTTCTTT.

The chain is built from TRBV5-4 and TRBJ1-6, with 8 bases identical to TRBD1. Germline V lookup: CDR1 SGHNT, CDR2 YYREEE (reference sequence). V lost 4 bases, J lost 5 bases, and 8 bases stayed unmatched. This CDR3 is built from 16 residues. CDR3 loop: CASSSGGTGHNSPLHF. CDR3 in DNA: TGTGCCAGCAGCAGCGGCGGGACAGGCCATAATTCACCCCTCCACTTT.

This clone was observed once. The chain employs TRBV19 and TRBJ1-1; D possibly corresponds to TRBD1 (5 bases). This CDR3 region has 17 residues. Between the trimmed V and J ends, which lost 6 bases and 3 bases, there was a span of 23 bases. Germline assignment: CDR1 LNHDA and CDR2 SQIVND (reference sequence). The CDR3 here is CASRWGGTASKDTEAFF. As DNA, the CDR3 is TGTGCCAGTAGATGGGGGGGGACCGCCTCGAAGGACACTGAAGCTTTCTTT.

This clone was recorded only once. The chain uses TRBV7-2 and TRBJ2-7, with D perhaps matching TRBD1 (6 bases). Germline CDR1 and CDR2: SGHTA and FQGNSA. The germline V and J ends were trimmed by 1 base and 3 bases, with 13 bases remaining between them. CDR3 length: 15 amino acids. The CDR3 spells CASSLGAGVGYEQYF. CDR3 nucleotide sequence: TGTGCCAGCAGCTTAGGGGCAGGGGTGGGCTACGAGCAGTACTTC.

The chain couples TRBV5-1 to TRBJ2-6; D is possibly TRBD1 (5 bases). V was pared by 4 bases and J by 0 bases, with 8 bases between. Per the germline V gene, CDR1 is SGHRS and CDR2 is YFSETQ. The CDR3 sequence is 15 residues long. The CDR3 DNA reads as TGCGCCAGCAGCCAGGGTTACTCTGGGGCCAACGTCCTGACTTTC. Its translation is CASSQGYSGANVLTF. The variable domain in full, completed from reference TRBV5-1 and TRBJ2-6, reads KAGVTQTPRYLIKTRGQQVTLSCSPISGHRSVSWYQQTPGQGLQFLFEYFSETQRNKGNFPGRFSGRQFSNSRSEMNVSTLELGDSALYLCASSQGYSGANVLTFGAGSRLTVL.

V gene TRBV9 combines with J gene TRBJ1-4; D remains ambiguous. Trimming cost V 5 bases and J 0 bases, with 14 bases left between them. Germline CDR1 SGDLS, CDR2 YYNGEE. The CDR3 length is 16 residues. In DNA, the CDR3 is TGTGCCAGCAGTGACGAATACAGTGCAACTAATGAAAAACTGTTTTTT. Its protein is CASSDEYSATNEKLFF.

This CDR3 reads CASSSSGANVLTF. In nucleotides, the CDR3 is TGTGCCAGCAGCTCATCTGGGGCCAACGTCCTGACTTTC. The gene calls are TRBV7-3 and TRBJ2-6; D gene ambiguous. The CDR3 consists of 13 residues. V was trimmed by 4 bases and J by 1 base, leaving 2 bases between them. Germline V CDR1 and CDR2: SGHTA, FQGTGA.

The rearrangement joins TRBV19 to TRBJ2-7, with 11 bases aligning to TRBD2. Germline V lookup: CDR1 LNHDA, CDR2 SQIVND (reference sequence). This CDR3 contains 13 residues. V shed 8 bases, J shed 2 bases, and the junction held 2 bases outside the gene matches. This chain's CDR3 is CASGLAGTYEQYF. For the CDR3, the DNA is TGTGCCAGTGGACTAGCGGGCACCTACGAGCAGTACTTC.

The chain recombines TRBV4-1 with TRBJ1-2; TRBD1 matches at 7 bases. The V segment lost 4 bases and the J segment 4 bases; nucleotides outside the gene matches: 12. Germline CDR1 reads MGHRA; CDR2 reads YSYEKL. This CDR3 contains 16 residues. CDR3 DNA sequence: TGCGCCAGCAGCCCCCCCGTGAGGGGGCAAACCTATGGCTACACCTTC. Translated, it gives CASSPPVRGQTYGYTF.

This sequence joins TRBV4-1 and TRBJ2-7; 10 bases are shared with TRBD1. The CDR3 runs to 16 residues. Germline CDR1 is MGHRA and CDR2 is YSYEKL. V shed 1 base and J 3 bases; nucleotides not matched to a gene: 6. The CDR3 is CASSQVPGTGVYEQYF. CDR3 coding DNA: TGCGCCAGCAGCCAAGTCCCCGGGACAGGGGTCTACGAGCAGTACTTC.